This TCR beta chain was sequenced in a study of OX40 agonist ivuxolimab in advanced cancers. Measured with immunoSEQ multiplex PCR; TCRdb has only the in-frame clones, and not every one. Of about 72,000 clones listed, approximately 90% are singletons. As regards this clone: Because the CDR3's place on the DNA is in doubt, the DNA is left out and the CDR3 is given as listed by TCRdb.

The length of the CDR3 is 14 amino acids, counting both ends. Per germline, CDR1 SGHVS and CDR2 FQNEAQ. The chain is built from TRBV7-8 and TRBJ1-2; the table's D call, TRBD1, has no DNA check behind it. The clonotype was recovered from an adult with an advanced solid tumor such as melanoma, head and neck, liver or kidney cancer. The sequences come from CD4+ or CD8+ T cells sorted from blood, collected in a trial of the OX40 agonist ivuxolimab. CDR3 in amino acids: CASSWGQGASPNTF.